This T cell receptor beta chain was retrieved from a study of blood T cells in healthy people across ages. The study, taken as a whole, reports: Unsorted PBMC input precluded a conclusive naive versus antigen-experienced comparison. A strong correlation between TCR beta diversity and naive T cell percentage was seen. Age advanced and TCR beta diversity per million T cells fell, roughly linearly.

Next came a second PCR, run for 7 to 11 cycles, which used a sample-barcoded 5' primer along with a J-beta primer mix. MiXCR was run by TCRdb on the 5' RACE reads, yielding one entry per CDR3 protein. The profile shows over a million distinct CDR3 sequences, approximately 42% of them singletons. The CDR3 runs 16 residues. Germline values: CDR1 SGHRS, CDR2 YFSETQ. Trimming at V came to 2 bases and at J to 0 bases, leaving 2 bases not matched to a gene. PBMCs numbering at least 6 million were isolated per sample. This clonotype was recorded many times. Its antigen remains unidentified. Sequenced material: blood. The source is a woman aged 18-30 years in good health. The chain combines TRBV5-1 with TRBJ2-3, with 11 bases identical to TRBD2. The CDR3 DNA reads TGCGCCAGCAGCTTCGGGACTAGCGGTAGCACAGATACGCAGTATTTT. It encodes CASSFGTSGSTDTQYF.